Following are 27 T cell receptor beta chains from one sample sequenced in a study of shared clonotypes between healthy human individuals. In the naive CD8 group, cells lacked CD45RO and were positively selected for CCR7, so terminally differentiated effector memory CD45RA+ cells were left out. Only in-frame clones appear in the TCRdb table, and some are missing; sequencing was by immunoSEQ multiplex PCR. The sample includes about 2.1 million clones, about 94% seen only once; the top ten take 1.5% to 2%. Sample: naive CD8+ T cells from PBMCs. These receptors came from a man aged 18-30 years in good health. Some clones in this sample may be carry-over from other donors' samples.

The chain has TRBV15 and TRBJ2-5; 10 bases agree with TRBD2. Germline CDR1 LNHNV, CDR2 YYDKDF (reference sequence). The CDR3 is 15 residues long. V was pared by 8 bases and J by 5 bases, with 11 bases of the junction left unmatched. The CDR3 nucleotides are TGTGCCACCCGAGGAGCGGGAGGGCCGGGGGAGACCCAGTACTTC. It yields the protein CATRGAGGPGETQYF.

The chain links TRBV9 to TRBJ2-5; 8 bases are a match to TRBD2. This CDR3 has 16 amino acids. The trim removed 2 bases at V and 5 bases at J, leaving 11 bases unmatched. Germline V gene sequence: CDR1 SGDLS, CDR2 YYNGEE. CDR3 in amino acids: CASSVSGAGGAETQYF. The CDR3 region has the DNA TGTGCCAGCAGCGTTTCAGGGGCCGGGGGGGCCGAGACCCAGTACTTC.

The V call is TRBV28, the J call TRBJ1-2; the D gene is possibly TRBD1 (6 bases). Trimming pared 3 bases from V and 4 bases from J, leaving 15 bases between. Per the germline V gene, CDR1 is MDHEN and CDR2 is SYDVKM. CDR3 length equals 15 residues. CDR3 bases: TGTGCCAGCAGTTTTCTAGGGGGGCCCATCTATGGCTACACCTTC. As protein: CASSFLGGPIYGYTF.

The chain employs TRBV7-9 and TRBJ2-1; D is perhaps TRBD2 (6 bases). Germline loops: CDR1 SEHNR, CDR2 FQNEAQ (reference sequence). V lost 5 bases and J lost 0, with 17 bases in between. This CDR3 is built from 17 residues. Written as DNA, the CDR3 is TGTGCCAGCAGCGCGCCACCCCGGGACTTCTCCTACAATGAGCAGTTCTTC. Protein: CASSAPPRDFSYNEQFF.

This chain joins TRBV27 and TRBJ2-7; D may be TRBD2 (5 bases). This CDR3 region has 14 residues. Germline CDR1 MNHEY, CDR2 SMNVEV (reference sequence). The ends were cut back, 10 bases at V and 1 base at J, with 17 bases in the middle. For the CDR3, the DNA is TGTGCCACCCTGGACCGGAGGAAGTCCTACGAGCAGTACTTC. It codes for CATLDRRKSYEQYF.

The chain combines TRBV7-9 with TRBJ2-5; D gene unclear. The germline V and J ends were trimmed by 3 bases and 5 bases, with 16 bases remaining between them. The CDR3 sequence is 15 residues long. CDR1 is SEHNR, CDR2 FQNEAQ, per germline (reference sequence). The CDR3 coding sequence is TGTGCCAGCAGCTTCCCAACGTTAACGGTGGAGACCCAGTACTTC. Amino acids: CASSFPTLTVETQYF.

This chain joins TRBV5-1 and TRBJ2-7; the D gene is possibly TRBD1 (5 bases). Trimming pared 4 bases from V and 3 bases from J, leaving 20 bases between. CDR3 length equals 16 residues. Germline V CDR1 and CDR2: SGHRS, YFSETQ. The CDR3 is CASSPPNGAVNYEQYF. Here the CDR3 DNA reads TGCGCCAGCAGCCCGCCGAATGGGGCAGTCAACTACGAGCAGTACTTC.

The chain has TRBV5-1 and TRBJ2-4, with 9 bases matching TRBD1. The CDR3 runs 15 residues. The V segment lost 4 bases and the J segment 1 base; nucleotides outside the gene matches: 3. Germline assignment: CDR1 SGHRS and CDR2 YFSETQ. CDR3 sequence reads: CASSTGQGAKNIQYF. As DNA, the CDR3 is TGCGCCAGCAGCACGGGACAGGGCGCCAAAAACATTCAGTACTTC. The complete variable domain, with remaining parts taken from reference TRBV5-1 and TRBJ2-4, reads KAGVTQTPRYLIKTRGQQVTLSCSPISGHRSVSWYQQTPGQGLQFLFEYFSETQRNKGNFPGRFSGRQFSNSRSEMNVSTLELGDSALYLCASSTGQGAKNIQYFGAGTRLSVL.

The table lists this clone with a count of one. The chain employs TRBV6-4 and TRBJ2-1; TRBD2 matches 11 bases. From germline, CDR1 is MRHNA and CDR2 SNTAGT. The V segment lost 4 bases and the J segment 7 bases; nucleotides outside the gene matches: 6. This CDR3 is 15 amino acids long. CDR3 sequence (DNA): TGTGCCAGCAGTGGCATAGCGGGAGGGCCGAATGAGCAGTTCTTC. Encoded protein: CASSGIAGGPNEQFF.

The chain couples TRBV7-9 to TRBJ1-2, with 9 bases that match TRBD1. Germline V lookup: CDR1 SEHNR, CDR2 FQNEAQ (reference sequence). The CDR3 extends over 12 amino acids. V was pared by 5 bases and J by 8 bases, with 3 bases of the junction left unmatched. The CDR3 loop is CASSRDREGYTF. Written as DNA, the CDR3 is TGTGCCAGCAGCCGGGACAGGGAGGGCTACACCTTC. The complete variable domain, with remaining parts taken from reference TRBV7-9 and TRBJ1-2, reads DTGVSQNPRHKITKRGQNVTFRCDPISEHNRLYWYRQTLGQGPEFLTYFQNEAQLEKSRLLSDRFSAERPKGSFSTLEIQRTEQGDSAMYLCASSRDREGYTFGSGTRLTVV.

This chain connects TRBV9 to TRBJ1-2; TRBD1 matches 7 bases. The trim removed 4 bases at V and 4 bases at J, leaving 13 bases unmatched. The length of the CDR3 is 16 residues. CDR1 and CDR2 (germline): SGDLS, YYNGEE. The CDR3 sequence: CASSPRDRVYAYGYTF. The CDR3 bases are TGTGCCAGCAGCCCGAGAGACAGGGTATATGCCTATGGCTACACCTTC.

The chain employs TRBV7-9 and TRBJ1-1, with D possibly being TRBD1 (5 bases). The CDR3 sequence is 16 residues long. Germline V CDR1 and CDR2: SEHNR, FQNEAQ (reference sequence). V was pared by 2 bases and J by 2 bases, with 15 bases between. This CDR3 reads CASSLRTTGGNTEAFF. CDR3 bases: TGTGCCAGCAGCTTACGAACTACTGGGGGAAACACTGAAGCTTTCTTT.

V and J are TRBV2 and TRBJ1-2, with D unclear. The length of the CDR3 is 15 residues. V was clipped by 2 bases and J by 4 bases, with 14 bases between them. Germline CDR1 SNHLY, CDR2 FYNNEI. The CDR3 is CASSESRQSFYGYTF. CDR3 nucleotide sequence: TGTGCCAGCAGTGAATCACGTCAGTCCTTCTATGGCTACACCTTC. Using reference TRBV2 and TRBJ1-2 for the parts outside the CDR3, the full variable domain is EPEVTQTPSHQVTQMGQEVILRCVPISNHLYFYWYRQILGQKVEFLVSFYNNEISEKSEIFDDQFSVERPDGSNFTLKIRSTKLEDSAMYFCASSESRQSFYGYTFGSGTRLTVV.

Points on this clone: The same CDR3 can be traced to other DNA sequences in this sample. The chain employs TRBV4-1 and TRBJ2-3, with D uncertain. Germline lookup yields CDR1 MGHRA and CDR2 YSYEKL. Trimming removed 0 bases from V and 0 bases from J, with 4 bases in between. This CDR3 region has 14 residues. CDR3 in DNA: TGCGCCAGCAGCCAAGATGGCAGCACAGATACGCAGTATTTT. It encodes CASSQDGSTDTQYF.

The CDR3 DNA reads as TGTGCCAGCAGTTCGGGACTAGCGGGAGCCTCAACCGGGGAGCTGTTTTTT. Amino acid sequence: CASSSGLAGASTGELFF. V and J are TRBV27 and TRBJ2-2; 14 bases map to TRBD2. J gave up 5 bases and V 4 bases, and 6 bases lay outside the gene matches. The CDR3 length is 17 residues. Germline V lookup: CDR1 MNHEY, CDR2 SMNVEV (reference sequence).

The chain joins TRBV28 to TRBJ1-3; tentative D call: TRBD1 (6 bases). Deletions cut 1 base from V and 3 bases from J, with 13 bases between. Germline V gene data show CDR1 as MDHEN and CDR2 as SYDVKM. CDR3 length: 16 residues. The CDR3 sequence: CASSLSSGVSGNTIYF. As DNA, the CDR3 is TGTGCCAGCAGTTTATCCTCAGGGGTCAGTGGAAACACCATATATTTT.

The rearrangement links TRBV19 to TRBJ1-2, with 7 bases matching TRBD1. This CDR3 is built from 16 residues. CDR1 is LNHDA and CDR2 is SQIVND in the germline V gene (reference sequence). J gave up 6 bases and V 3 bases, and 13 bases lay outside the gene matches. CDR3 sequence: CASSMPRGGGSDGYTF. The CDR3, as DNA: TGTGCCAGTAGTATGCCCCGAGGGGGCGGGTCGGATGGCTACACCTTC.

V is TRBV4-2 and J is TRBJ2-5, with D possibly TRBD1 on 5 matching bases. Germline V gene lookup returns CDR1 LGHNA and CDR2 YNFKEQ. The ends were cut back, 0 bases at V and 2 bases at J, with 10 bases in the middle. This CDR3 has 15 residues. CDR3 in amino acids: CASSQDQGDQETQYF. The CDR3 DNA reads as TGTGCCAGCAGCCAAGATCAAGGGGATCAAGAGACCCAGTACTTC.

The chain employs TRBV29-1 and TRBJ1-1; D gene ambiguous. Deletions cut 5 bases from V and 6 bases from J, with 19 bases between. The CDR3 spans 14 residues. The germline gives CDR1 SQVTM, CDR2 ANQGSEA. The CDR3, as DNA: TGCAGCGTTTACCCCTTTCAGTTTCCCCCTGAAGCTTTCTTT. Amino acids: CSVYPFQFPPEAFF.

This chain connects TRBV5-1 to TRBJ2-3, with 10 bases lining up with TRBD2. Germline V gives CDR1 SGHRS, CDR2 YFSETQ. The CDR3 covers 16 residues. V gave up 0 bases and J gave up 6 bases; unmatched junction bases: 7. CDR3 sequence (DNA): TGCGCCAGCAGCTTGGTCCGGCTAGCGGGAGTGGATACGCAGTATTTT. It codes for CASSLVRLAGVDTQYF.

The table lists this clone with a count of one. The rearrangement uses TRBV1 and TRBJ1-6; the table assigns TRBD1, which was not confirmed against the DNA. TRBV1 is classified as a pseudogene. The CDR3 length is 16 residues. In nucleotides, the CDR3 is TGCACCAGCAGCCAAGATCTCCAGGGGGCGGATTCACCCCTCCACTTT. Translation gives CTSSQDLQGADSPLHF.

This clone was seen just once. The chain links TRBV5-8 to TRBJ2-1; maybe TRBD1 (6 bases). The CDR3 spans 15 residues. V dropped 3 bases and J dropped 0 bases, with 10 bases sitting between them. Germline V gives CDR1 SGHTS, CDR2 YDEGEE. CDR3 bases: TGTGCCAGCAGCTCTAGGACAGCCTCCTACAATGAGCAGTTCTTC. Amino acids: CASSSRTASYNEQFF.

V gene TRBV7-8 combines with J gene TRBJ1-1, with D perhaps TRBD1 (5 bases). V was pared by 0 bases and J by 1 base, with 9 bases between. CDR1 and CDR2 (germline): SGHVS, FQNEAQ. The CDR3 runs 15 residues. CDR3 in DNA: TGTGCCAGCAGCTTAGCGCGGGGGAGGAACACTGAAGCTTTCTTT. This encodes CASSLARGRNTEAFF. The variable domain in full, with the rest retrieved from reference TRBV7-8 and TRBJ1-1, is GAGVSQSPRYKVAKRGQDVALRCDPISGHVSLFWYQQALGQGPEFLTYFQNEAQLDKSGLPSDRFFAERPEGSVSTLKIQRTQQEDSAVYLCASSLARGRNTEAFFGQGTRLTVV.

Note on this clone: Relative to the germline gene, one junction end is altered; a read error may explain this. The rearrangement links TRBV27 to TRBJ2-7; D not certain. There are 13 residues in the CDR3. Germline lookup yields CDR1 MNHEY and CDR2 SMNVEV (reference sequence). The CDR3, as DNA: TGTGCCAGCAGTTTTTTTAAGGCGCCCGACCTGAACTTC. Its protein product is CASSFFKAPDLNF.

This clone was detected only a few times. Other DNA sequences within the sample encode an identical CDR3. This rearrangement joins TRBV6-6 to TRBJ2-1, with D unresolved. The CDR3 sequence is 12 residues long. The V gene's germline CDR1 is MNHNY and CDR2 SVGAGI (reference sequence). The ends were cut back, 0 bases at V and 9 bases at J, with 6 bases in the middle. The CDR3 loop reads CASSYSGGEQFF. DNA for the CDR3: TGTGCCAGCAGTTACTCTGGCGGTGAGCAGTTCTTC.

The count of this clone is one. The chain carries TRBV28 and TRBJ1-1, with D unresolved. V shed 2 bases and J shed 1 base, with 11 bases lying between them. Germline CDR1 reads MDHEN; CDR2 reads SYDVKM. The CDR3 has 15 residues. CDR3 coding DNA: TGTGCCAGCAGTTTAACATCCTACAGGAACACTGAAGCTTTCTTT. Translation: CASSLTSYRNTEAFF.

V and J are TRBV10-3 and TRBJ2-1; 8 nucleotides match TRBD1. This CDR3 region has 16 residues. Germline V lookup: CDR1 ENHRY, CDR2 SYGVKD. V trimming: 7 bases; J trimming: 0 bases; junction bases outside the gene matches: 8. The CDR3 loop reads CAITPTGVGSYNEQFF. The DNA for the CDR3 is TGTGCCATCACCCCGACAGGGGTCGGCTCCTACAATGAGCAGTTCTTC.